The 26 T cell receptor beta chains reported below all come from one sample, sequenced in a study of blood T cells in healthy people across ages. A second PCR of roughly 7 to 11 cycles used a sample-barcoded 5' primer and a J-beta primer mix. TCRdb ran MiXCR on the 5' RACE reads and lists one entry per CDR3 protein. Among 700,000 or so distinct CDR3 sequences listed, roughly 43% were seen once. The sample consisted of blood. Receptors originate from an elderly man in good health.

The sample holds a few counts of this clonotype. This chain uses TRBV3-1 with TRBJ2-1; D is ambiguous. In germline, CDR1 is LGHDT, CDR2 YNNKEL (reference sequence). The CDR3 is made up of 14 amino acids. V dropped 4 bases and J dropped 5 bases, with 12 bases sitting between them. This chain's CDR3 is CASSPRSPDNEQFF. For the CDR3, the DNA is TGTGCCAGCAGCCCAAGAAGTCCAGACAATGAGCAGTTCTTC.

The chain uses TRBV6-6 and TRBJ2-5, with 9 nucleotides matching TRBD1. CDR1 and CDR2 from the germline V gene are MNHNY and SVGAGI (reference sequence). CDR3 length: 14 residues. The V segment lost 5 bases and the J segment 3 bases; nucleotides outside the gene matches: 4. CDR3 in DNA: TGTGCCAGCAGTCGACAGGGGGACAAAGAGACCCAGTACTTC. Amino acid sequence: CASSRQGDKETQYF.

CDR3 bases: TGTGCCAGCAGCGTCGATTCAGGGATTAATAGCAATCAGCCCCAGCATTTT. Amino acids: CASSVDSGINSNQPQHF. This chain connects TRBV9 to TRBJ1-5; tentative D call: TRBD1 (5 bases). The CDR3 runs to 17 residues. V dropped 2 bases and J dropped 0 bases, with 15 bases sitting between them. From germline, CDR1 is SGDLS and CDR2 YYNGEE. Drawing the rest from reference TRBV9 and TRBJ1-5, the complete variable domain is DSGVTQTPKHLITATGQRVTLRCSPRSGDLSVYWYQQSLDQGLQFLIQYYNGEERAKGNILERFSAQQFPDLHSELNLSSLELGDSALYFCASSVDSGINSNQPQHFGDGTRLSIL.

This clonotype was found a few times. The V call is TRBV27, the J call TRBJ1-2, with D perhaps TRBD1 (6 bases). The CDR3 has 13 residues. Trimming left V 6 bases short and J 7 bases short, with 15 bases between. Germline assignment: CDR1 MNHEY and CDR2 SMNVEV (reference sequence). The CDR3 region is CASRGARNGGYTF. The CDR3, as DNA: TGTGCCAGCAGGGGGGCGCGGAACGGTGGCTACACCTTC.

Notes on this clonotype: This may be a read error, as it is one base from a much larger clone. The genes are TRBV6-5 and TRBJ2-2, with D perhaps matching TRBD1 (5 bases). The V gene lost 6 bases and the J gene lost 4 bases, with 9 bases spanning the gap. CDR3 size: 13 residues. Germline V lookup: CDR1 MNHEY, CDR2 SVGAGI. CDR3 sequence (DNA): TGTGCCAGCAGGTACAGGCCCACCGGGGAGCTGTTTTTT. Its protein product is CASRYRPTGELFF.

This clonotype was seen a handful of times. The genes are TRBV2 and TRBJ1-2; D ambiguous. The CDR3 extends over 13 amino acids. The V end was cut by 0 bases, the J end by 5 bases, with 7 bases between. CDR1 is SNHLY, CDR2 FYNNEI, per germline. The CDR3 nucleotides read TGTGCCAGCAGTGAAGCGGGAACTTATGGCTACACCTTC. This encodes CASSEAGTYGYTF.

CDR3 bases: TGCAGTGCTAGCCTATGGGACAAGGGTTTCAATGAGCAGTTCTTC. This codes for CSASLWDKGFNEQFF. This chain connects TRBV20-1 to TRBJ2-1; TRBD1 is a possible D gene (6 bases). Germline CDR1 and CDR2: DFQATT and SNEGSKA (reference sequence). This CDR3 comprises 15 residues. Trimming shortened V by 3 bases and J by 6 bases, and 18 bases separated the two germline ends.

The V gene is TRBV5-1, the J gene TRBJ1-4; TRBD1 agrees at 7 bases. This CDR3 has 15 amino acids. Germline CDR1 reads SGHRS; CDR2 reads YFSETQ. V shed 3 bases, J shed 6 bases, and the junction held 8 bases outside the gene matches. The CDR3 coding sequence is TGCGCCAGCAGCTCAACAGGGGCCCGGGATGAAAAACTGTTTTTT. Translating gives CASSSTGARDEKLFF.

V gene TRBV28 combines with J gene TRBJ1-1, with 7 bases fitting TRBD1. The length of the CDR3 is 15 residues. Trimming removed 6 bases from V and 5 bases from J; junction bases left unmatched: 12. The V gene's germline CDR1 is MDHEN and CDR2 SYDVKM. The CDR3 region is CASSPVDRTETEAFF. As DNA, the CDR3 is TGTGCCAGCAGCCCCGTGGACAGGACAGAAACTGAAGCTTTCTTT.

This chain uses TRBV12-3 or TRBV12-4 with TRBJ2-7, with D possibly TRBD1 on 6 matching bases. The length of the CDR3 is 13 residues. V was clipped by 8 bases and J by 0 bases, with 11 bases between them. The CDR3 DNA reads TGTGCCAGCGGGGACAATGGCTCCTACGAGCAGTACTTC. It codes for CASGDNGSYEQYF.

This clonotype was recorded a few times. V and J are TRBV7-9 and TRBJ2-4, with D perhaps matching TRBD1 (6 bases). This CDR3 spans 12 amino acids. The ends were cut back, 3 bases at V and 11 bases at J, with 11 bases in the middle. Looked up from germline, CDR1 is SEHNR and CDR2 is FQNEAQ (reference sequence). CDR3 sequence (DNA): TGTGCCAGCAGCTTTCAGGGGCGGGTTCAGTACTTC. It codes for CASSFQGRVQYF.

The V call is TRBV6-1, the J call TRBJ2-5; no definite D call. The germline CDR1 and CDR2 sequences are MNHNS and SASEGT. The CDR3 is 15 residues long. V was clipped by 3 bases and J by 11 bases, with 22 bases between them. CDR3 sequence (DNA): TGTGCCAGCAGTGAGGGCGGCGTCCTGGGAAATGAGCAGTACTTC. This translates into CASSEGGVLGNEQYF.

The V and J genes are TRBV20-1 and TRBJ1-5; D call uncertain. CDR3 length: 12 amino acids. Germline CDR1 DFQATT, CDR2 SNEGSKA (reference sequence). The V end lost 3 bases, the J end lost 6 bases, and 9 bases lay between the germline ends. In DNA, the CDR3 is TGCAGTGCTAGTGCGGGGAGTCAGCCCCAGCATTTT. It is translated as CSASAGSQPQHF.

A few counts support this clonotype. V is TRBV7-2 and J is TRBJ2-5, with 9 bases identical to TRBD1. Germline CDR1 SGHTA, CDR2 FQGNSA. The CDR3 is 14 amino acids. The junction had 6 bases not matched to a gene; V was cut back by 5 bases and J by 5 bases. The CDR3 DNA sequence: TGTGCCAGCAGCCCCGGGACAGGGACGGAGACCCAGTACTTC. Protein product: CASSPGTGTETQYF.

About this clonotype itself: This may come from a read error, since a much larger clone is one base off. The rearrangement joins TRBV29-1 to TRBJ2-5; 10 bases map to TRBD1. The germline V gene has CDR1 SQVTM and CDR2 ANQGSEA. The CDR3 runs to 15 residues. After removal of 3 bases from V and 11 bases from J, the junction contained 15 bases not matched to a gene. This CDR3 is CSVEEDRGLYNEQYF. In DNA form, the CDR3 reads TGCAGCGTTGAGGAAGACAGGGGGCTGTACAATGAGCAGTACTTC.

The V call is TRBV30, the J call TRBJ1-6, with 7 bases identical to TRBD1. The trim removed 2 bases at V and 9 bases at J, leaving 10 bases unmatched. In germline, CDR1 is GTSNPN, CDR2 SVGIG (reference sequence). The CDR3 covers 15 residues. The CDR3 region has the DNA TGTGCCTGGAGTCCCAGGGCAGGGGGTTCTTCACCCCTCCACTTT. Residues: CAWSPRAGGSSPLHF.

V and J are TRBV6-5 and TRBJ2-4; D may be TRBD1 or TRBD2 (6 bases each). The J call may be mistaken, given a closer DNA end match to TRBJ2-7. CDR3 length: 14 amino acids. Germline V gene data show CDR1 as MNHEY and CDR2 as SVGAGI. CDR3 region: CASSSARGLHEQYF. DNA for the CDR3: TGTGCCAGCAGCAGCGCCCGGGGGCTCCACGAGCAGTACTTC.

The V gene is TRBV6-5, the J gene TRBJ2-5, with D unclear. The germline CDR1 and CDR2 sequences are MNHEY and SVGAGI. CDR3 length: 12 residues. Trimming took 7 bases from V and 1 from J, leaving 7 bases between them. CDR3: CASKIGQETQYF. CDR3 in DNA: TGTGCCAGCAAGATCGGCCAAGAGACCCAGTACTTC.

This clonotype was observed a few times. The chain is built from TRBV10-3 and TRBJ1-4; TRBD1 is a possible D gene (6 bases). The CDR3 has 13 residues. Looked up from germline, CDR1 is ENHRY and CDR2 is SYGVKD. Deletions cut 2 bases from V and 8 bases from J, with 9 bases between. CDR3 sequence reads: CAISENRAEKLFF. In DNA form, the CDR3 reads TGTGCCATCAGTGAGAACAGGGCAGAAAAACTGTTTTTT.

In regard to this clonotype: The junction departs from germline at one end; a sequencing error may be responsible. The V call is TRBV6-2 or TRBV6-3, the J call TRBJ1-1; tentative D call: TRBD1 (5 bases). Germline V CDR1 and CDR2: MNHEY, SVGEGT. The CDR3 sequence is 13 residues long. The CDR3 DNA follows: TGTGCCGGCAGTTGGGACGGTAACACTGAAGCTTTCTTT. Its protein is CAGSWDGNTEAFF.

A single count supports this clonotype. This chain links TRBV5-1 with TRBJ2-5; D gene unclear. This CDR3 contains 13 residues. Per germline, CDR1 SGHRS and CDR2 YFSETQ. The V end lost 2 bases, the J end lost 7 bases, and 12 bases lay between the germline ends. CDR3 protein: CASSFGNKATQYF. The DNA for the CDR3 is TGCGCCAGCAGCTTTGGGAATAAGGCGACCCAGTACTTC. The complete variable domain, with remaining parts taken from reference TRBV5-1 and TRBJ2-5, reads KAGVTQTPRYLIKTRGQQVTLSCSPISGHRSVSWYQQTPGQGLQFLFEYFSETQRNKGNFPGRFSGRQFSNSRSEMNVSTLELGDSALYLCASSFGNKATQYFGPGTRLLVL.

To note about this clonotype: One end of the junction varies from germline; a read error may be responsible. This chain links TRBV4-2 with TRBJ1-5, with 8 bases identical to TRBD1. Germline V gene lookup returns CDR1 LGHNA and CDR2 YNFKEQ. CDR3 size: 15 residues. The CDR3: CVSSPDRGLNQPQHF. CDR3 nucleotide sequence: TGTGTCAGCAGCCCCGACAGGGGTTTGAATCAGCCCCAGCATTTT.

This clonotype has just a few counts. The chain is built from TRBV30 and TRBJ1-1, with a tentative D call TRBD1 (6 bases). Germline V lookup: CDR1 GTSNPN, CDR2 SVGIG (reference sequence). The CDR3 length is 13 residues. V shed 3 bases and J shed 5 bases, with 13 bases lying between them. CDR3 region: CAWRLPGATEAFF. The CDR3 DNA sequence: TGTGCCTGGAGGCTGCCGGGGGCGACTGAAGCTTTCTTT.

This chain uses TRBV6-1 with TRBJ2-7; TRBD2 aligns across 12 bases. The germline CDR1 and CDR2 sequences are MNHNS and SASEGT. CDR3 length: 14 amino acids. V trimming: 3 bases; J trimming: 6 bases; junction bases outside the gene matches: 3. The DNA of the CDR3 is TGTGCCAGCAGTGACACTAGCGGGGGGTTCGAGCAGTACTTC. Residues: CASSDTSGGFEQYF.

For this clonotype: A much bigger clone sits one base away, suggesting this may be a read error. V and J are TRBV29-1 and TRBJ2-4, with 14 bases lining up with TRBD2. Matching the DNA end better, TRBJ2-7 makes the J call doubtful. The CDR3 has 14 amino acids. Germline CDR1 is SQVTM and CDR2 is ANQGSEA. CDR3 loop: CSVLTSGRGSEQYF. CDR3 nucleotides: TGCAGCGTTCTGACTAGCGGGAGGGGGAGCGAGCAGTACTTC.

This chain links TRBV15 with TRBJ2-5; 7 positions match TRBD2. There are 15 residues in the CDR3. CDR1 and CDR2 (germline): LNHNV, YYDKDF (reference sequence). With V trimmed by 6 bases and J by 11 bases, 18 bases remained unmatched. The CDR3 sequence: CATSRLAGVGNEQYF. CDR3 nucleotides: TGTGCCACCAGTCGGCTGGCGGGAGTAGGAAATGAGCAGTACTTC.